One and the same sample provided the 29 T cell receptor beta chains below, sequenced in a study of blood T cell repertoires in COVID-19. Produced via immunoSEQ multiplex PCR; TCRdb's table is partial and in-frame only. The sample gives a few hundred thousand clones, 70% to 90% of which show up once; approximately 1.5% is in the top ten. The source material was PBMCs or T cells enriched from blood (not recorded which). The origin of the receptors is a woman aged 18 to 35 who had been exposed to COVID-19.

The rearrangement uses TRBV30 and TRBJ2-6; D is ambiguous. V lost 4 bases to trimming and J lost 2 bases, with 6 bases between them. This CDR3 comprises 13 residues. CDR1 and CDR2 (germline): GTSNPN, SVGIG (reference sequence). CDR3 residues: CAWKTAGANVLTF. The CDR3 nucleotides are TGTGCCTGGAAAACAGCTGGGGCCAACGTCCTGACTTTC.

This chain connects TRBV4-3 to TRBJ2-1, with TRBD2 matching over 9 bases. Germline V gene lookup returns CDR1 LGHNA and CDR2 YSLEER. Losses at the gene ends were 0 bases for V and 12 bases for J; bases not matched to a gene: 15. The CDR3 contains 17 residues. CDR3 nucleotide sequence: TGCGCCAGCAGCCAAGACCCAATCGTCAAAAGCGGGGGGACGCAGTTCTTC. It encodes CASSQDPIVKSGGTQFF.

The genes are TRBV7-9 and TRBJ2-3; weak D call: TRBD2 (6 bases). Germline CDR1 reads SEHNR; CDR2 reads FQNEAQ (reference sequence). V was pared by 7 bases and J by 6 bases, with 17 bases between. This CDR3 is 14 amino acids long. The CDR3 loop reads CASTGGTAPDTQYF. The DNA for the CDR3 is TGTGCCAGCACCGGCGGGACCGCCCCGGATACGCAGTATTTT. The complete variable domain, with remaining parts taken from reference TRBV7-9 and TRBJ2-3, reads DTGVSQNPRHKITKRGQNVTFRCDPISEHNRLYWYRQTLGQGPEFLTYFQNEAQLEKSRLLSDRFSAERPKGSFSTLEIQRTEQGDSAMYLCASTGGTAPDTQYFGPGTRLTVL.

This chain joins TRBV2 and TRBJ2-3; TRBD1 agrees at 7 bases. The CDR3 length is 15 residues. Unmatched junction bases numbered 5, after V lost 3 bases and J lost 2 bases. CDR1 is SNHLY and CDR2 is FYNNEI in the germline V gene. The CDR3 protein is CASSEPGGPTDTQYF. The CDR3 nucleotides read TGTGCCAGCAGTGAGCCAGGGGGACCCACAGATACGCAGTATTTT.

V is TRBV20-1 and J is TRBJ2-7; D gene uncertain. This CDR3 is built from 10 residues. Looked up from germline, CDR1 is DFQATT and CDR2 is SNEGSKA (reference sequence). Trimming took 5 bases from V and 2 from J, leaving 4 bases between them. CDR3 protein: CSAHPYEQYF. CDR3 nucleotides: TGCAGTGCTCATCCCTACGAGCAGTACTTC.

This chain joins TRBV27 and TRBJ2-7; D might be TRBD1 (5 bases). Per the germline V gene, CDR1 is MNHEY and CDR2 is SMNVEV (reference sequence). The CDR3 is 13 residues long. V was clipped by 9 bases and J by 7 bases, with 19 bases between them. The CDR3 reads CASKRQWAGEQYF. In DNA form, the CDR3 reads TGTGCCAGTAAAAGACAGTGGGCTGGGGAGCAGTACTTC.

The rearrangement links TRBV20-1 to TRBJ2-3; 12 positions agree with TRBD2. J lost 11 bases, V lost 6 bases, and 3 bases had no gene match. Germline-derived CDR1 and CDR2 are DFQATT and SNEGSKA (reference sequence). This CDR3 spans 11 amino acids. The CDR3 DNA follows: TGCAGTGCGGAGACTAGCGGGAGGCAGTATTTT. Encoded protein: CSAETSGRQYF.

The gene calls are TRBV11-2 and TRBJ2-7; the D gene is possibly TRBD2 (6 bases). Germline V gene sequence: CDR1 SGHAT, CDR2 FQNNGV. The V end lost 5 bases, the J end lost 5 bases, and 19 bases lay between the germline ends. This CDR3 comprises 15 residues. The CDR3 DNA reads as TGTGCCAGCAGCCCAATCGAACTAGCAGGCCACGAGCAGTACTTC. Amino acid sequence: CASSPIELAGHEQYF.

The rearrangement links TRBV25-1 to TRBJ1-4, with 11 bases lining up with TRBD1. Per germline, CDR1 MGHDK and CDR2 SYGVNS. The V gene end was trimmed by 3 bases and the J gene end by 8 bases; junction bases not matched to a gene: 5. This CDR3 has 15 residues. CDR3 amino acids: CASSDIGTGGEKLFF. The CDR3 coding sequence is TGTGCCAGCAGTGATATTGGGACAGGGGGAGAAAAACTGTTTTTT.

V gene TRBV4-1 combines with J gene TRBJ2-5, with D tentatively TRBD1 (6 bases). V dropped 3 bases and J dropped 5 bases, with 28 bases sitting between them. The CDR3 extends over 19 amino acids. Germline lookup yields CDR1 MGHRA and CDR2 YSYEKL. The CDR3 sequence is CASSQESPPRGAGRETQYF. CDR3 coding DNA: TGCGCCAGCAGCCAGGAAAGTCCGCCCAGGGGTGCGGGTCGGGAGACCCAGTACTTC.

V and J are TRBV2 and TRBJ2-2; D is possibly TRBD1 (6 bases). Trimming stripped 4 bases from V and 1 base from J, with 7 bases between. Germline loops: CDR1 SNHLY, CDR2 FYNNEI. The CDR3 is 14 amino acids. This CDR3 reads CASSVQGNTGELFF. As DNA, the CDR3 is TGTGCCAGCAGTGTACAGGGGAACACCGGGGAGCTGTTTTTT.

The V and J genes are TRBV27 and TRBJ1-1; D is undetermined. Per the germline V gene, CDR1 is MNHEY and CDR2 is SMNVEV (reference sequence). Between the trimmed V and J ends, which lost 5 bases and 0 bases, there was a span of 10 bases. CDR3 length: 14 amino acids. The CDR3 loop is CASSDGTVNTEAFF. The CDR3 region has the DNA TGTGCCAGCAGTGACGGAACAGTGAACACTGAAGCTTTCTTT.

This chain joins TRBV9 and TRBJ1-2; D is ambiguous. The CDR3 spans 14 residues. Trimming cost V 1 base and J 5 bases, with 12 bases left between them. Germline-derived CDR1 and CDR2 are SGDLS and YYNGEE. The CDR3 bases are TGTGCCAGCAGCGTAAGGGAGCTTTCTTATGGCTACACCTTC. It yields the protein CASSVRELSYGYTF.

The chain carries TRBV3-1 (or the pseudogene TRBV3-2) and TRBJ1-1; 7 bases fit TRBD1. Germline V gives CDR1 LGHDT, CDR2 YNNKEL (reference sequence). V was clipped by 3 bases and J by 7 bases; unmatched bases: 2. The CDR3 sequence is 12 residues long. This CDR3 is CASSHRGFEAFF. As DNA, the CDR3 is TGTGCCAGCAGCCACAGGGGGTTTGAAGCTTTCTTT.

The chain links TRBV27 to TRBJ2-1; 7 bases line up with TRBD2. The CDR3 covers 14 residues. V lost 7 bases and J lost 3; bases outside the gene matches: 6. Germline V CDR1 and CDR2: MNHEY, SMNVEV (reference sequence). The CDR3 nucleotides are TGTGCCAGCACTCGTCTAGCGGACTACAATGAGCAGTTCTTC. Protein sequence: CASTRLADYNEQFF.

The chain employs TRBV18 and TRBJ1-2; TRBD1 aligns across 10 bases. Germline lookup yields CDR1 KGHSH and CDR2 LQKENI. The CDR3 contains 16 residues. The trim removed 3 bases at V and 0 bases at J, leaving 4 bases unmatched. The DNA of the CDR3 is TGTGCCAGCTCACCCGGGACAGGGGTGACTAACTATGGCTACACCTTC. This sequence encodes CASSPGTGVTNYGYTF.

The V and J genes are TRBV11-2 and TRBJ2-7; a weak D match, TRBD2 (6 bases). Germline CDR1 reads SGHAT; CDR2 reads FQNNGV. The CDR3 consists of 16 residues. Trimming cost V 0 bases and J 0 bases, with 12 bases left between them. This chain's CDR3 is CASSLDPGLLSYEQYF. The CDR3 DNA sequence: TGTGCCAGCAGCTTAGACCCGGGACTCCTCTCCTACGAGCAGTACTTC.

The V call is TRBV11-1, the J call TRBJ2-2; possible D gene TRBD1, 6 bases. Per germline, CDR1 SGHAT and CDR2 FQDESV (reference sequence). The CDR3 has 16 amino acids. With 3 bases removed from V and 7 bases from J, the gap between germline ends came to 18 bases. The CDR3 loop reads CASSFGRTGYGGELFF. The CDR3 DNA reads TGTGCCAGCAGCTTCGGTCGAACAGGGTATGGCGGGGAGCTGTTTTTT.

The chain links TRBV29-1 to TRBJ1-1, with unresolved D. Trimming removed 6 bases at V and 0 bases at J, with 8 bases between. This CDR3 is built from 12 residues. The germline gives CDR1 SQVTM, CDR2 ANQGSEA. This CDR3 reads CSVGSLNTEAFF. CDR3 nucleotide sequence: TGCAGCGTCGGGAGTCTGAACACTGAAGCTTTCTTT. Filled out from reference TRBV29-1 and TRBJ1-1, the complete variable domain reads SAVISQKPSRDICQRGTSLTIQCQVDSQVTMMFWYRQQPGQSLTLIATANQGSEATYESGFVIDKFPISRPNLTFSTLTVSNMSPEDSSIYLCSVGSLNTEAFFGQGTRLTVV.

The rearrangement links TRBV5-4 to TRBJ1-6; D not resolved. The CDR3 has 15 amino acids. With 2 bases removed from V and 7 bases from J, the gap between germline ends came to 13 bases. CDR1 SGHNT and CDR2 YYREEE come from the germline V gene (reference sequence). CDR3: CASSFFLQENSPLHF. The CDR3 nucleotides read TGTGCCAGCAGCTTCTTCCTGCAAGAGAATTCACCCCTCCACTTT.

J is TRBJ2-7 and V is TRBV11-3; tentative D call: TRBD2 (6 bases). Trimming cost V 2 bases and J 6 bases, with 17 bases left between them. The germline V gene has CDR1 SGHNT and CDR2 YENEEA. This CDR3 contains 15 residues. CDR3 loop: CASSLMGREVSEQYF. CDR3 bases: TGTGCCAGCAGCTTAATGGGCAGGGAGGTCTCCGAGCAGTACTTC. The full variable domain, completed using reference TRBV11-3 and TRBJ2-7, is EAGVVQSPRYKIIEKKQPVAFWCNPISGHNTLYWYLQNLGQGPELLIRYENEEAVDDSQLPKDRFSAERLKGVDSTLKIQPAELGDSAVYLCASSLMGREVSEQYFGPGTRLTVT.

With respect to this clone: An end of the junction differs from the germline gene, which may be a read error. V usage is TRBV28 and J usage is TRBJ2-7, with 8 bases that match TRBD1. Germline V gene sequence: CDR1 MDHEN, CDR2 SYDVKM. The CDR3 extends over 12 amino acids. The CDR3 DNA sequence: TGTGCCAGCAGTTTCCGCCCGGGACAGGTCCACTTC. Translated: CASSFRPGQVHF.

V usage is TRBV2 and J usage is TRBJ2-7; 10 bases map to TRBD1. Germline-derived CDR1 and CDR2 are SNHLY and FYNNEI. J lost 6 bases, V lost 3 bases, and 8 bases had no gene match. The CDR3 consists of 15 residues. CDR3 region: CASSDQTGGLSEQYF. In nucleotides, the CDR3 is TGTGCCAGCAGTGACCAGACAGGGGGCTTGAGCGAGCAGTACTTC.

V gene TRBV18 combines with J gene TRBJ1-6; TRBD1 matches 9 bases. The CDR3 covers 13 residues. The V gene end was trimmed by 6 bases and the J gene end by 10 bases; junction bases not matched to a gene: 4. Germline values: CDR1 KGHSH, CDR2 LQKENI. The CDR3, as DNA: TGTGCCAGCTCCCCAACAGGGGGCTCACCCCTCCACTTT. It specifies CASSPTGGSPLHF.

The chain links TRBV12-3 or TRBV12-4 to TRBJ1-1; D is unresolved. V lost 6 bases and J lost 0, with 8 bases in between. This CDR3 spans 13 amino acids. The CDR3 here is CASSHTMNTEAFF. The CDR3 DNA is TGTGCCAGCAGCCATACAATGAACACTGAAGCTTTCTTT.

The rearrangement uses TRBV7-2 and TRBJ2-3; 7 bases match TRBD2. The length of the CDR3 is 16 residues. In germline, CDR1 is SGHTA, CDR2 FQGNSA. Trimming at V came to 2 bases and at J to 4 bases, leaving 9 bases not matched to a gene. The CDR3 DNA sequence: TGTGCCAGCAGCTTAAAGAAGACTAGCTCCCCAGATACGCAGTATTTT. This gives the protein CASSLKKTSSPDTQYF.

The chain uses TRBV5-1 and TRBJ1-1; 8 bases line up with TRBD1. From germline, CDR1 is SGHRS and CDR2 YFSETQ. This CDR3 contains 14 residues. V was clipped by 4 bases and J by 5 bases; unmatched bases: 7. CDR3 DNA: TGCGCCAGCAGCCCCGACAGGGGATGGACTGAAGCTTTCTTT. Amino acids: CASSPDRGWTEAFF.

V and J are TRBV5-1 and TRBJ2-3, with 9 bases identical to TRBD2. CDR1 is SGHRS, CDR2 YFSETQ, per germline. The CDR3 sequence is 16 residues long. V lost 4 bases and J lost 5; bases outside the gene matches: 11. The CDR3 nucleotides are TGCGCCAGCAGCAAACCGGGACTAGCATCAGAAGATACGCAGTATTTT. Translating gives CASSKPGLASEDTQYF.

The genes are TRBV29-1 and TRBJ2-7; D perhaps matches TRBD1 (6 bases). This CDR3 spans 12 amino acids. V was clipped by 4 bases and J by 1 base, with 8 bases between them. Germline V gives CDR1 SQVTM, CDR2 ANQGSEA. The CDR3 sequence: CSVVGASYEQYF. CDR3 nucleotide sequence: TGCAGCGTTGTGGGGGCTTCCTACGAGCAGTACTTC.